Listed here are 24 T cell receptor beta chains from one sample, sequenced in a study of blood T cell repertoires in COVID-19. Libraries were prepared by immunoSEQ multiplex PCR; TCRdb keeps only in-frame clonotypes and omits some of them. The profile covers approximately 350,000 clones, with under 85% appearing a single time and approximately 5% taken by the ten largest. Material for sequencing was PBMCs or T cells enriched from blood (not recorded which). The receptor set was obtained from a woman aged 50 to 65 who had recovered from COVID-19.

The chain uses TRBV7-9 and TRBJ1-3; perhaps TRBD1 as D (5 bases). The CDR3 is made up of 15 amino acids. Germline V gene data show CDR1 as SEHNR and CDR2 as FQNEAQ (reference sequence). V gave up 7 bases and J gave up 1 base, with 14 bases separating them. The CDR3 region has the DNA TGTGCCAGCATCCCCAGCGGGGGATCTGGAAACACCATATATTTT. Protein sequence: CASIPSGGSGNTIYF.

About this clone itself: An end of the junction does not agree with germline; a read error may underlie this. This chain links TRBV7-9 with TRBJ2-1; 9 bases align to TRBD2. This CDR3 has 12 amino acids. Looked up from germline, CDR1 is SEHNR and CDR2 is FQNEAQ (reference sequence). Here the CDR3 reads CASSLAGERGVF. CDR3 bases: TGTGCCAGCAGCTTAGCCGGGGAGCGGGGGGTCTTC.

For the CDR3, the DNA is TGTGCCAGCAGCCAAGATGAGGCAGGGGGCTGCAATCAGCCCCAGCATTTT. It yields the protein CASSQDEAGGCNQPQHF. This chain uses TRBV3-1 (or the pseudogene TRBV3-2) with TRBJ1-5; 8 bases align to TRBD1. With 0 bases clipped from V and 2 bases from J, the junction kept 6 bases outside the gene matches. The germline V gene has CDR1 LGHDT and CDR2 YNNKEL (reference sequence). The length of the CDR3 is 17 residues.

The chain uses TRBV29-1 and TRBJ1-2; the D is unclear. The V end lost 3 bases, the J end lost 8 bases, and 13 bases lay between the germline ends. Per germline, CDR1 SQVTM and CDR2 ANQGSEA. This CDR3 is 12 amino acids long. The CDR3 bases are TGCAGCGTTGACTCAGGATTGAAGGGCTACACCTTC. Its protein product is CSVDSGLKGYTF.

This clone was found once. V gene TRBV6-2 or TRBV6-3 combines with J gene TRBJ2-2; possibly TRBD2 for D (6 bases). The CDR3 spans 17 residues. CDR1 is MNHEY, CDR2 SVGEGT, per germline. Trimming left V 0 bases short and J 3 bases short, with 14 bases between. CDR3 nucleotides: TGTGCCAGCAGTTACTCCTGGGCGGTAGCGGACACCGGGGAGCTGTTTTTT. Translating gives CASSYSWAVADTGELFF.

V and J are TRBV19 and TRBJ2-1; 8 nucleotides line up with TRBD2. With V trimmed by 5 bases and J by 7 bases, 7 bases remained unmatched. The germline CDR1 and CDR2 sequences are LNHDA and SQIVND (reference sequence). The CDR3 has 14 residues. CDR3 sequence: CASSWPGGLNEQFF. CDR3 bases: TGTGCCAGTAGTTGGCCGGGAGGGCTTAATGAGCAGTTCTTC.

This chain connects TRBV4-3 to TRBJ1-3; D ambiguous. The V end lost 0 bases, the J end lost 5 bases, and 14 bases lay between the germline ends. The CDR3 consists of 16 residues. The germline V gene has CDR1 LGHNA and CDR2 YSLEER. The CDR3 DNA reads as TGCGCCAGCAGCCAAGACTCCTCGGCAGGAAGAAACACCATATATTTT. Its protein product is CASSQDSSAGRNTIYF.

This chain links TRBV5-1 with TRBJ2-3; TRBD2 might be the D (6 bases). Trimming took 0 bases from V and 0 from J, leaving 11 bases between them. From germline, CDR1 is SGHRS and CDR2 YFSETQ. This CDR3 is built from 16 residues. DNA for the CDR3: TGCGCCAGCAGCTTGGGGGTTAGCGGTAGCACAGATACGCAGTATTTT. This sequence encodes CASSLGVSGSTDTQYF.

This chain connects TRBV15 to TRBJ2-1; TRBD2 matches at 9 bases. Losses at the gene ends were 0 bases for V and 8 bases for J; bases not matched to a gene: 8. The CDR3 sequence is 16 residues long. The germline V gene has CDR1 LNHNV and CDR2 YYDKDF (reference sequence). CDR3 residues: CATSRDGGTSWDEQFF. The CDR3 bases are TGTGCCACCAGCAGAGATGGGGGGACTAGCTGGGATGAGCAGTTCTTC.

The chain links TRBV5-5 to TRBJ2-5, with 15 positions matching TRBD2. The CDR3 length is 18 residues. The junction had 11 bases not matched to a gene; V was cut back by 2 bases and J by 6 bases. Germline V gives CDR1 SGHKS, CDR2 YYEKEE (reference sequence). For the CDR3, the DNA is TGTGCCAGCAGCTTCGGACTAGCGGGAGGGAGAGGTGTAAAGACCCAGTACTTC. Its translation is CASSFGLAGGRGVKTQYF.

The chain links TRBV10-1 to TRBJ1-2; maybe TRBD1 (5 bases). The CDR3 has 14 residues. Trimming stripped 4 bases from V and 4 bases from J, with 13 bases between. CDR1 is WNHNN, CDR2 SYGVQD, per germline (reference sequence). The CDR3: CASSGGRSFYGYTF. The CDR3 nucleotides read TGCGCCAGCAGTGGGGGCCGCAGCTTCTATGGCTACACCTTC.

This clone has just one count. The chain combines TRBV29-1 with TRBJ1-4, with a possible D match to TRBD1 (5 bases). Germline-derived CDR1 and CDR2 are SQVTM and ANQGSEA. Trimming stripped 7 bases from V and 7 bases from J, with 16 bases between. The CDR3 has 13 amino acids. CDR3 coding DNA: TGCAGCGGAAATGGGGGGATTGGTGAAAAACTGTTTTTT. Its translation: CSGNGGIGEKLFF.

The chain joins TRBV7-3 to TRBJ1-5; D gene uncertain. CDR1 is SGHTA and CDR2 is FQGTGA in the germline V gene. Trimming shortened V by 1 base and J by 2 bases, and 12 bases separated the two germline ends. This CDR3 is built from 16 residues. The DNA of the CDR3 is TGTGCCAGCAGCTTAAACACAGCGGTGGGCAATCAGCCCCAGCATTTT. Encoded protein: CASSLNTAVGNQPQHF. Full variable domain (remainder filled in from reference TRBV7-3 and TRBJ1-5): GAGVSQTPSNKVTEKGKYVELRCDPISGHTALYWYRQSLGQGPEFLIYFQGTGAADDSGLPNDRFFAVRPEGSVSTLKIQRTERGDSAVYLCASSLNTAVGNQPQHFGDGTRLSIL.

The chain links TRBV6-5 to TRBJ1-4; tentative D call: TRBD1 (6 bases). Trimming shortened V by 5 bases and J by 6 bases, and 16 bases separated the two germline ends. CDR3 size: 15 residues. CDR1 MNHEY and CDR2 SVGAGI come from the germline V gene. CDR3 bases: TGTGCCAGCAGTACATACAGGGCTGGGGATGAAAAACTGTTTTTT. Its protein product is CASSTYRAGDEKLFF.

The rearrangement links TRBV27 to TRBJ2-1, with 10 nucleotides matching TRBD2. Germline V gene data show CDR1 as MNHEY and CDR2 as SMNVEV (reference sequence). This CDR3 is built from 16 residues. V trimming: 5 bases; J trimming: 3 bases; junction bases outside the gene matches: 7. CDR3 sequence: CASSHRSGGIYNEQFF. The DNA for the CDR3 is TGTGCCAGCAGTCATCGTAGCGGGGGGATCTACAATGAGCAGTTCTTC.

The rearrangement joins TRBV7-8 to TRBJ2-5; 7 bases are a match to TRBD1. This CDR3 region has 17 residues. Trimming cost V 2 bases and J 4 bases; bases outside gene matches: 13. Germline V gene sequence: CDR1 SGHVS, CDR2 FQNEAQ. The CDR3 loop reads CASSLSGGQLIRETQYF. The CDR3 DNA reads as TGTGCCAGCAGCTTAAGTGGGGGACAGCTGATCCGAGAGACCCAGTACTTC.

This sequence joins TRBV30 and TRBJ2-5; D possibly corresponds to TRBD1 (5 bases). Deletions cut 4 bases from V and 9 bases from J, with 18 bases between. This CDR3 region has 13 residues. Germline lookup yields CDR1 GTSNPN and CDR2 SVGIG (reference sequence). Here the CDR3 reads CAWKLTGLAPQYF. CDR3 DNA: TGTGCCTGGAAGTTAACAGGTCTCGCTCCCCAGTACTTC. The variable domain in full, completed from reference TRBV30 and TRBJ2-5, reads SQTIHQWPATLVQPVGSPLSLECTVEGTSNPNLYWYRQAAGRGLQLLFYSVGIGQISSEVPQNLSASRPQDRQFILSSKKLLLSDSGFYLCAWKLTGLAPQYFGPGTRLLVL.

The chain employs TRBV30 and TRBJ1-6, with D uncertain. The germline V and J ends were trimmed by 6 bases and 0 bases, with 9 bases remaining between them. The CDR3 spans 14 residues. Germline V gives CDR1 GTSNPN, CDR2 SVGIG (reference sequence). The CDR3, as DNA: TGTGCCTGCCTAATTAGCTCCTATAATTCACCCCTCCACTTT. Translation: CACLISSYNSPLHF.

This sequence joins TRBV30 and TRBJ1-2; weak D call: TRBD1 (6 bases). The CDR3 has 12 residues. Germline-derived CDR1 and CDR2 are GTSNPN and SVGIG (reference sequence). V dropped 2 bases and J dropped 12 bases, with 16 bases sitting between them. CDR3 sequence: CAWSLPGTPDTF. The CDR3 DNA is TGTGCCTGGAGTCTACCCGGGACACCGGACACCTTC.

The chain has TRBV28 and TRBJ1-2, with D maybe TRBD1 (6 bases). Looked up from germline, CDR1 is MDHEN and CDR2 is SYDVKM. This CDR3 is 15 amino acids long. Trimming took off 6 bases at V and 7 bases at J, with 21 bases between the two ends. CDR3 nucleotides: TGTGCCAGCAGCTATAATTGGGACACAGGACGTGGCTACACCTTC. The encoded protein is CASSYNWDTGRGYTF.

The V gene is TRBV19, the J gene TRBJ2-3, with D perhaps TRBD1 (5 bases). The germline V gene encodes CDR1 LNHDA and CDR2 SQIVND (reference sequence). V gave up 6 bases and J gave up 2 bases, with 9 bases separating them. This CDR3 has 13 residues. Written as DNA, the CDR3 is TGTGCCAGTAGAAGCAGGGACACAGATACGCAGTATTTT. Translated: CASRSRDTDTQYF.

The V gene is TRBV27, the J gene TRBJ1-1, with D unclear. The germline gives CDR1 MNHEY, CDR2 SMNVEV (reference sequence). V was pared by 7 bases and J by 0 bases, with 12 bases between. CDR3 length equals 14 residues. The CDR3 region has the DNA TGTGCCAGCATGCGGCACCCGGTGAACACTGAAGCTTTCTTT. As protein: CASMRHPVNTEAFF.

J is TRBJ1-5 and V is TRBV19; perhaps TRBD1 as D (5 bases). There are 14 residues in the CDR3. V was cut by 5 bases and J by 3 bases, with 11 bases left in between. Germline V lookup: CDR1 LNHDA, CDR2 SQIVND (reference sequence). The CDR3 protein is CASSARDYNQPQHF. As DNA, the CDR3 is TGTGCCAGTAGTGCCCGGGACTACAATCAGCCCCAGCATTTT.

The rearrangement uses TRBV5-6 and TRBJ1-5; D is perhaps TRBD1 (5 bases). Per the germline V gene, CDR1 is SGHDT and CDR2 is YYEEEE. The germline V and J ends were trimmed by 3 bases and 2 bases, with 15 bases remaining between them. The CDR3 covers 16 residues. For the CDR3, the DNA is TGTGCCAGCAGCTGGTCCCAGGGAAGGGGCAATCAGCCCCAGCATTTT. It codes for CASSWSQGRGNQPQHF. The full variable domain, rest sourced from reference TRBV5-6 and TRBJ1-5, is DAGVTQSPTHLIKTRGQQVTLRCSPKSGHDTVSWYQQALGQGPQFIFQYYEEEERQRGNFPDRFSGHQFPNYSSELNVNALLLGDSALYLCASSWSQGRGNQPQHFGDGTRLSIL.